A selection of T cell receptor beta chains follows, all from one sample in a study of T-cell memory formation after mild COVID-19. TCRdb re-analysed the 5' RACE reads in MiXCR, keeping a single row per CDR3 protein. The data contain about 340,000 distinct CDR3 sequences, about 16% of them singletons. The material sequenced was PBMCs or a T cell subset sorted from them (not recorded which). Source of these receptors: a man between 18 and 35 years old who had mild COVID-19 (a few samples of this study predate the infection). Cell type and time point are not known. The CDR3 runs from the conserved cysteine through the conserved F or W. The D gene is left open where the match is weak. Clone size is not always given. Where it is, it says once, few, many or a class for expanded clones.

J | D | size | V | DNA | CDR3
TRBJ2-7 | . | . | TRBV5-6 | TGTGCCAGCAGCCGGGTACCGCAGGGCGATTGCTTC | CASSRVPQGDCF
TRBJ2-3 | . | few | TRBV29-1 | TGCAGCGTAGACAGAGACACAGATACGCAGTATTTT | CSVDRDTDTQYF
TRBJ2-1 | . | . | TRBV20-1 | TGCAGTGCTAGAGACGGGTTTCAACTTTCCTACAATGAGCAGTTCTTC | CSARDGFQLSYNEQFF
TRBJ1-3 | TRBD1 | . | TRBV3-1 | TGTGCCAGCAGCCAAATACAGGGGAGAACTGGAAACACCATATATTTT | CASSQIQGRTGNTIYF
TRBJ1-5 | TRBD1 | . | TRBV20-1 | TGCAGTGCTATAGCGACAGGGTCGGATAGCAATCAGCCCCAGCATTTT | CSAIATGSDSNQPQHF
TRBJ2-1 | . | . | TRBV24-1 | TGTGCCACCAGTGATTTGCGGGACGCGGGCGGCGATGAGCAGTTCTTC | CATSDLRDAGGDEQFF
TRBJ2-5 | . | few | TRBV2 | TGTGCCAGCAGTGCCCCCCAGGGGATAGAGACCCAGTACTTC | CASSAPQGIETQYF
TRBJ2-7 | . | . | TRBV29-1 | TGCAGCGGCGGACAACCCTACGAGCAGTACTTC | CSGGQPYEQYF
TRBJ1-6 | . | . | TRBV6-5 | TGTGCCAGCAGTTACTCGGGGGGGGGTTCCTATAATTCACCCCTCCACTTT | CASSYSGGGSYNSPLHF
TRBJ2-7 | . | . | TRBV30 | TGTGCCTGGAGCGTGGCCAGATCGAACGAGCAGTACTTC | CAWSVARSNEQYF
TRBJ2-6 | . | few | TRBV9 | TGTGCCAGCAGCGTAGCTACACGGGCGGGGACCCCGGGGGCCAACGTCCTGACTTTC | CASSVATRAGTPGANVLTF
TRBJ1-3 | . | . | TRBV18 | TGTGCCAGCTCACCGTCACACGGTGGAAACACCATATATTTT | CASSPSHGGNTIYF
TRBJ1-1 | . | few | TRBV5-1 | TGCGCCAGCATGAAGAATCAGGAGAACACTGAAGCTTTCTTT | CASMKNQENTEAFF
TRBJ2-2 | . | many | TRBV9 | TGTGCCAGCAGCGCGCCGACAGGATTGGGCACCGGGGAGCTGTTTTTT | CASSAPTGLGTGELFF
TRBJ2-3 | . | few | TRBV7-2 | TGTGCCAGCAGCCCGGGGCCCGCGGTGCAGTATTTT | CASSPGPAVQYF
TRBJ1-5 | . | few | TRBV6-6 | TGTGCCAGCAGTTTCGTTTGGGGCCAGCCCCAGCATTTT | CASSFVWGQPQHF
TRBJ2-2 | . | . | TRBV11-2 | TGTGCCAGCAGCCCGGGGGATTCCCCCACCGGGGAGCTGTTTTTT | CASSPGDSPTGELFF
TRBJ1-5 | . | . | TRBV20-1 | TGCAGTGCTACAGATCTAAGCAATCAGCCCCAGCATTTT | CSATDLSNQPQHF
TRBJ2-3 | TRBD2 | . | TRBV2 | TGTGCCAGCAGAGTAGCGGGTTCCACAGATACGCAGTATTTT | CASRVAGSTDTQYF
TRBJ2-1 | TRBD2 | . | TRBV9 | TGTGCCAGCAGCGAATTTAGGGACAGTAAGCAACTAGCGGGGGGGCGAAATGAGCAGTTCTTC | CASSEFRDSKQLAGGRNEQFF
TRBJ2-5 | . | . | TRBV6-5 | TGTGCCAGCAGTTACGGAGTAATCGAGACCCAGTACTTC | CASSYGVIETQYF
TRBJ2-1 | TRBD2 | few | TRBV7-9 | TGTGCCAGCAGCCCGTGGACTAGCGGGGAAGAGCAGTTCTTC | CASSPWTSGEEQFF
TRBJ2-1 | . | few | TRBV5-1 | TGCGCCAGCAGCTTGGCCGGGTTGGTGTCCCGTGAGCAGTTCTTC | CASSLAGLVSREQFF
TRBJ2-2 | . | few | TRBV5-1 | TGCGCCAGCAGCTTCATTCGGAACACCGGGGAGCTGTTTTTT | CASSFIRNTGELFF
TRBJ1-2 | TRBD1 | . | TRBV6-6 | TGTGCCAGCAGTTATCCGCCGGGGACAGGGTCGCGCTACACCTTC | CASSYPPGTGSRYTF
TRBJ2-1 | TRBD2 | . | TRBV10-1 | TGCGCCAGCAGCGCGACTAGCGAGGGGGAAAATGAGCAGTTCTTC | CASSATSEGENEQFF
TRBJ1-1 | TRBD1 | few | TRBV5-1 | TGCGCCAGCAGCAGAGGACAGGCGGAGAACACTGAAGCTTTCTTT | CASSRGQAENTEAFF
TRBJ2-1 | . | many | TRBV30 | TGTGCCTGGAGCAAAGCCACTGGGATTGGAGAGCAGTTCTTC | CAWSKATGIGEQFF
TRBJ1-2 | TRBD1 | few | TRBV7-2 | TGTGCCAGCAGCCGCCGGTCGGGGACAGGTTCTTATGGCTACACCTTC | CASSRRSGTGSYGYTF
TRBJ1-1 | TRBD1 | many | TRBV12-3/TRBV12-4 | TGTGCCAGCAGTCAGGGGGCGCGAAACACTGAAGCTTTCTTT | CASSQGARNTEAFF
TRBJ2-5 | . | . | TRBV2 | TGTGCCAGCACCGAAGGGGCGGCCCAGTACTTC | CASTEGAAQYF
TRBJ2-5 | . | . | TRBV29-1 | TGCAGCGTCGACAGGATTTTAGGGGAGACCCAGTACTTC | CSVDRILGETQYF
TRBJ2-7 | TRBD1 | . | TRBV7-8 | TGTGCCAGCACACCGGGACAGGTCAGCTCCTACGAGCAGTACTTC | CASTPGQVSSYEQYF
TRBJ2-3 | . | . | TRBV5-1 | TGCGCCAGCAGCAACAACAGGGAACGCACAGATACGCAGTATTTT | CASSNNRERTDTQYF
TRBJ1-3 | TRBD1 | . | TRBV20-1 | TGCAGTGCGCCCGGGACAGGGGGAAACACCATATATTTT | CSAPGTGGNTIYF
TRBJ1-1 | . | . | TRBV7-2 | TGTGCCAGCAGCTTGGAGGCTTATAACACTGAAGCTTTCTTT | CASSLEAYNTEAFF
TRBJ1-1 | . | . | TRBV4-1 | TGCGCCAGCAGCCAAGAACCCTTGGGCACCCACACTGAAGCTTTCTTT | CASSQEPLGTHTEAFF